This record concerns one T cell receptor beta chain sequence. The antigen remains unidentified. This CDR3 spans 14 amino acids. Per germline, CDR1 GTSNPN and CDR2 SVGIG (reference sequence). V was cut by 0 bases and J by 5 bases, with 11 bases left in between. The data were produced by immunoSEQ multiplex PCR, yet TCRdb's version contains in-frame clones alone and is incomplete. Of over 30,000 clones in the sample, 80% to 90% were seen once. The time point here: naive CD8 control sorted from an acute-time-point sample. Acute primary HCV infection: positive HCV RNA or antibody test after negative test within 24 weeks. The entry originates in a study of CD8 T cells in acute hepatitis C reinfection. Findings and caveats of the study: Overrepresentation in the naive pool did not explain the preferential TRBV04 and TRBV06 usage seen in all groups. CDR3 sequences shared with other epitopes were rare. Diversity was high, without significant differences between resolver and chronic groups.

This receptor was taken from a woman in her late teens or twenties who spontaneously cleared hepatitis C infection. The sequenced sample was naive CD8+ T cells from PBMCs. The chain combines TRBV30 with TRBJ1-5, with D perhaps matching TRBD1 (5 bases). CDR3 protein: CAWSVLRGDQPQHF. In nucleotides, the CDR3 is TGTGCCTGGAGTGTTTTGAGGGGCGATCAGCCCCAGCATTTT.